Given below is one TCR beta chain in context. The antigen remains unidentified. This sample is part of a study of cytomegalovirus exposure and HLA in healthy donors. Germline V CDR1 and CDR2: MNHEY, SMNVEV (reference sequence). The CDR3 is 12 residues long. With 11 bases removed from V and 5 bases from J, the gap between germline ends came to 16 bases. 13 Jbeta primers and 60 Vbeta primers were used for the PCR. Some clones are missing from TCRdb's copy, which holds only in-frame ones; the method was immunoSEQ multiplex PCR. This table has some 140,000 clones, around four fifths appearing once. Study conclusions and caveats: The study put under 200 TCR beta chains on its list as cytomegalovirus-associated. The classifier reportedly diagnosed cytomegalovirus status with high sensitivity and specificity.

This clonotype was obtained from a woman between 40 and 55 years old in good health and CMV-seronegative. V usage is TRBV27 and J usage is TRBJ2-7; the D gene is possibly TRBD2 (6 bases). Source material: PBMCs. The CDR3 DNA is TGTGCCGCGGGGACGGATCAGCACGAGCAGTACTTC. Residues: CAAGTDQHEQYF.